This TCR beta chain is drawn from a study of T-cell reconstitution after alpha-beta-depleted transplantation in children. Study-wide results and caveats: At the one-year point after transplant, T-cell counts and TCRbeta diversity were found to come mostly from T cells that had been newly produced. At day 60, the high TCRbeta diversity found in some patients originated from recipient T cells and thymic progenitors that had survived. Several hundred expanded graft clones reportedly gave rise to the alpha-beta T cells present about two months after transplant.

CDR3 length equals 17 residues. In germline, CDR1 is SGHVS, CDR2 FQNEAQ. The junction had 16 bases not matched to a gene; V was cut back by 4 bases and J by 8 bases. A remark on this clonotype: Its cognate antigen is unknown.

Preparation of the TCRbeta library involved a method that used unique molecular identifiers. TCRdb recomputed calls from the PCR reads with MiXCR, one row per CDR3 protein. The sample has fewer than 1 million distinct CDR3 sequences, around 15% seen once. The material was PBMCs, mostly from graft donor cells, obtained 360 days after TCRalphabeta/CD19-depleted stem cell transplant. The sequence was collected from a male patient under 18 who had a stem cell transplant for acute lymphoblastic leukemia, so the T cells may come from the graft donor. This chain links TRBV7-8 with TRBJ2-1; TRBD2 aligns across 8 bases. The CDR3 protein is CASSYLIAGSKVDEQFF. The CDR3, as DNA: TGTGCCAGCAGCTACCTAATAGCGGGGAGTAAGGTAGATGAGCAGTTCTTC.